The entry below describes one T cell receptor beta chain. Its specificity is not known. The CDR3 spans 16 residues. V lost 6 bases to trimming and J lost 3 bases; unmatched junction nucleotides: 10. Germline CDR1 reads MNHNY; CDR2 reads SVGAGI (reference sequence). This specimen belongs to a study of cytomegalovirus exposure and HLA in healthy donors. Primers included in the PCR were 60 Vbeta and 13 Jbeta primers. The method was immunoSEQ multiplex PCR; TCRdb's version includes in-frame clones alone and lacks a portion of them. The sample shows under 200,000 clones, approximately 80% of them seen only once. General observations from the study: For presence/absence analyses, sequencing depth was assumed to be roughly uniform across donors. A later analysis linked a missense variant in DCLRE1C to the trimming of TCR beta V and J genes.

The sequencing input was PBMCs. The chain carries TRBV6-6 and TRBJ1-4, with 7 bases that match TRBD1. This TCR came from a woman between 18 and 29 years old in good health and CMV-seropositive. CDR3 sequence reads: CASRDNRGGSNEKLFF. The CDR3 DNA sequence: TGTGCCAGCAGGGACAACAGGGGAGGCTCTAATGAAAAACTGTTTTTT.